The clone carrying this T cell receptor beta chain was detected only once. No antigen is known for it. A sample-barcoded 5' primer and a J-beta primer mix were used in a second PCR of roughly 6 to 12 cycles. Tagging of each cDNA molecule was performed by a template-switch adaptor with 12 random nucleotides. TCRdb called the 5' RACE reads again in MiXCR, with one record for every CDR3 protein. This table has 850,000 to 950,000 distinct CDR3 sequences, around 28% appearing once. From germline, CDR1 is SGHRS and CDR2 YFSETQ. The CDR3 consists of 12 residues. The record originates from a study of blood T cells in healthy people across ages. General observations from the study: Shifts in expanded clonotypes may have been confounded by donor CMV status, which was unknown.

Material for sequencing was blood. The sequence was collected from a woman older than 75 in good health. The chain couples TRBV5-1 to TRBJ2-5; D might be TRBD1 (6 bases). The DNA end favors TRBJ2-7, so the J call may be wrong. Here the CDR3 DNA reads TGCGCCAGCAGGCAGGGGTCCAACGAGCAGTACTTC. Protein product: CASRQGSNEQYF.